A selection of T cell receptor beta chains follows, all from one sample in a study of cytomegalovirus exposure and HLA in healthy donors. Method: immunoSEQ multiplex PCR; TCRdb's copy keeps in-frame clones and lacks some. The top ten hold approximately 0.4% of the sample, which has about 200,000 clones, roughly 77% seen once. Sequencing used PBMCs. These receptors originate from a male donor in good health and CMV-seropositive. CDR3s include the opening cysteine and the closing phenylalanine or tryptophan. D genes are given only for firm matches. For some rows the clone size is stated as once, few or many, or as a class when expanded; others skip it.

CASSAGTAVEKLFF,TGTGCCAGCAGCGCCGGGACAGCAGTTGAAAAACTGTTTTTT,TRBJ1-4,TRBV5-6,14,TRBD1,-
CASIPTARNGYTF,TGTGCCAGCATCCCGACTGCCCGAAATGGCTACACCTTC,TRBJ1-2,TRBV28,13,-,-
CASSQLAGVKNIQYF,TGTGCCAGCAGCCAACTAGCGGGGGTCAAAAACATTCAGTACTTC,TRBJ2-4,TRBV6-5,15,TRBD2,-
CASSYGGSKNIQYF,TGTGCCAGCAGTTATGGGGGGTCCAAAAACATTCAGTACTTC,TRBJ2-4,TRBV28,14,-,-
CSVAGGVYEQYF,TGCAGCGTTGCAGGGGGAGTCTACGAGCAGTACTTC,TRBJ2-7,TRBV29-1,12,TRBD1,-
CASSLLTSNAFGNEQYF,TGTGCCAGCAGCTTACTCACCAGTAATGCTTTTGGCAACGAGCAGTACTTC,TRBJ2-7,TRBV7-8,17,-,-
CASSFPGQGWASGNTIYF,TGTGCCAGCAGTTTCCCCGGACAGGGGTGGGCCTCTGGAAACACCATATATTTT,TRBJ1-3,TRBV28,18,TRBD1,-
CASSRSYEQYF,TGTGCCAGCAGTCGGAGCTACGAGCAGTACTTC,TRBJ2-7,TRBV6-6,11,-,-
CASSPQGNTNYGYTF,TGTGCCAGCTCTCCGCAGGGGAACACTAACTATGGCTACACCTTC,TRBJ1-2,TRBV18,15,-,few
CASSYGTGAANEQFF,TGTGCCAGCAGTTACGGGACAGGGGCGGCCAATGAGCAGTTCTTC,TRBJ2-1,TRBV6-5,15,TRBD1,-
CASSIGGNTEAFF,TGTGCCAGTTCCATAGGGGGAAACACTGAAGCTTTCTTT,TRBJ1-1,TRBV7-3,13,-,-
CASRWTSGGPYEQYF,TGTGCCAGCAGATGGACTAGCGGGGGCCCCTACGAGCAGTACTTC,TRBJ2-7,TRBV2,15,TRBD2,-
CASSQNRGASSYNSPLHF,TGTGCCAGCAGCCAAAATCGCGGTGCGAGCTCCTATAATTCACCCCTCCACTTT,TRBJ1-6,TRBV4-2,18,-,-
CAIKYLNTDTQYF,TGTGCCATCAAGTATCTAAACACAGATACGCAGTATTTT,TRBJ2-3,TRBV10-3,13,-,-
CATGGREGLTDTQYF,TGTGCCACCGGCGGGCGGGAGGGCCTTACAGATACGCAGTATTTT,TRBJ2-3,TRBV15,15,TRBD2,-
CASSVGGEGFYGYTF,TGTGCCAGCAGCGTTGGAGGGGAAGGCTTCTATGGCTACACCTTC,TRBJ1-2,TRBV28,15,-,-
CALAPPISSYNEQFF,TGTGCCCTTGCGCCGCCTATTAGCTCCTACAATGAGCAGTTCTTC,TRBJ2-1,TRBV28,15,-,-
CASSWDREETQYF,TGTGCCAGTAGTTGGGACAGGGAAGAGACCCAGTACTTC,TRBJ2-5,TRBV19,13,TRBD1,-
CASTLKYSYGYTF,TGTGCCAGCACCCTGAAATACAGCTATGGCTACACCTTC,TRBJ1-2,TRBV7-2,13,-,-
CASSFGGSGDNEQFF,TGCGCCAGCAGCTTCGGGGGTTCTGGGGACAATGAGCAGTTCTTC,TRBJ2-1,TRBV5-1,15,-,-
CASSLYERGRETQYF,TGTGCCAGCAGCTTATATGAGCGGGGGAGGGAGACCCAGTACTTC,TRBJ2-5,TRBV7-6,15,TRBD2,-
CASSSTGTGRTGELFF,TGTGCCAGCAGCTCTACCGGGACAGGGAGAACCGGGGAGCTGTTTTTT,TRBJ2-2,TRBV5-8,16,TRBD1,-
CASSLAPVPSGNTIYF,TGTGCCAGCAGCTTAGCCCCAGTACCCTCTGGAAACACCATATATTTT,TRBJ1-3,TRBV7-8,16,-,few
CASSPRIGTEISYEQYF,TGTGCCAGCAGCCCCCGGATCGGGACAGAGATCTCCTACGAGCAGTACTTC,TRBJ2-7,TRBV4-2,17,TRBD1,-
CASSAASGPSTDTQYF,TGTGCCAGCAGTGCGGCGAGCGGACCTAGCACAGATACGCAGTATTTT,TRBJ2-3,TRBV7-3,16,-,-
CASSLGGRAQETQYF,TGTGCCAGCAGCTTAGGGGGCAGGGCGCAAGAGACCCAGTACTTC,TRBJ2-5,TRBV7-2,15,-,-
CASATGSYEQYF,TGTGCCAGCGCGACAGGGTCCTACGAGCAGTACTTC,TRBJ2-7,TRBV25-1,12,TRBD1,-
CASSQALERRNTEAFF,TGCGCCAGCAGCCAAGCCCTGGAGCGGCGGAACACTGAAGCTTTCTTT,TRBJ1-1,TRBV4-3,16,-,-
CSVDRGSTGELFF,TGCAGCGTCGACAGGGGCTCCACCGGGGAGCTGTTTTTT,TRBJ2-2,TRBV29-1,13,TRBD1,few
CASSLWRGGADTEAFF,TGTGCCAGCAGTTTATGGAGGGGGGGCGCGGACACTGAAGCTTTCTTT,TRBJ1-1,TRBV28,16,-,-
CASSLFGSQSTNEKLFF,TGTGCCAGCAGCTTATTTGGCAGTCAGTCAACTAATGAAAAACTGTTTTTT,TRBJ1-4,TRBV7-6,17,-,-
CAISESGAGYSNQPQHF,TGTGCCATCAGTGAGTCGGGGGCAGGCTATAGCAATCAGCCCCAGCATTTT,TRBJ1-5,TRBV10-3,17,-,few
CASSVAETGSGTQYF,TGTGCCAGCAGTGTCGCCGAGACAGGGTCGGGGACCCAGTACTTC,TRBJ2-5,TRBV6-1,15,TRBD1,-
CASSPERAFNYGYTF,TGTGCCAGCAGCCCCGAGCGAGCTTTTAACTATGGCTACACCTTC,TRBJ1-2,TRBV6-1,15,-,-
CASSPQGGGYEQYF,TGTGCCAGCTCACCCCAGGGGGGTGGATACGAGCAGTACTTC,TRBJ2-7,TRBV18,14,-,few
CASSLDSLLGGTEQYF,TGTGCCAGCAGCTTAGATAGCCTTCTAGGGGGCACCGAGCAGTACTTC,TRBJ2-7,TRBV7-6,16,TRBD1,few
CASTGGGDPANYGYTF,TGTGCCAGCACCGGGGGTGGGGACCCAGCTAACTATGGCTACACCTTC,TRBJ1-2,TRBV5-4,16,-,-
CATSREEGNEKLFF,TGTGCCACCAGCAGAGAGGAGGGAAATGAAAAACTGTTTTTT,TRBJ1-4,TRBV15,14,-,-
CASSAGGGLAKDTQYF,TGTGCCAGCAGCGCCGGCGGGGGACTAGCAAAAGATACGCAGTATTTT,TRBJ2-3,TRBV5-4,16,TRBD2,-
CASSPRAGEDTQYF,TGTGCCAGCAGCCCAAGGGCAGGGGAAGATACGCAGTATTTT,TRBJ2-3,TRBV5-4,14,-,few
CASSAGTNYNEQFF,TGTGCCAGCAGCGCCGGGACTAACTACAATGAGCAGTTCTTC,TRBJ2-1,TRBV9,14,TRBD2,once
CASSIDGPGQGLHEQYF,TGTGCCAGTAGTATAGACGGACCGGGACAGGGGCTTCACGAGCAGTACTTC,TRBJ2-7,TRBV19,17,TRBD1,-
CAISKGSYEQYF,TGTGCCATCTCGAAGGGGTCCTACGAGCAGTACTTC,TRBJ2-7,TRBV10-3,12,-,-
CASRENADRDGYGYTF,TGTGCCAGCAGAGAAAACGCCGACAGGGACGGCTATGGCTACACCTTC,TRBJ1-2,TRBV2,16,TRBD1,-
CASSRISTDTQYF,TGTGCCAGCAGTCGTATTAGCACAGATACGCAGTATTTT,TRBJ2-3,TRBV6-5,13,-,-
CASSESKHSSYNEQFF,TGTGCCAGCAGTGAATCAAAGCATAGCTCCTACAATGAGCAGTTCTTC,TRBJ2-1,TRBV25-1,16,-,-
CASSLAGETQYF,TGTGCCAGCAGCTTAGCAGGCGAGACCCAGTACTTC,TRBJ2-5,TRBV11-2,12,-,once
CASSLGRVYTF,TGTGCCAGCAGCTTAGGCAGGGTGTACACCTTC,TRBJ1-2,TRBV7-9,11,-,-
CASSVARHYELNF,TGTGCCAGCAGTGTAGCGAGGCACTACGAGTTAAACTTC,TRBJ2-7,TRBV27,13,-,-
CASSTSLYNEQFF,TGTGCCAGTAGTACTAGTCTATACAATGAGCAGTTCTTC,TRBJ2-1,TRBV19,13,-,once
CASSRDRGIYEQYF,TGTGCCAGCAGCAGGGACAGGGGGATATACGAGCAGTACTTC,TRBJ2-7,TRBV27,14,TRBD1,-
CASSFQGASYEQYF,TGTGCCAGCAGCTTCCAGGGGGCCTCCTACGAGCAGTACTTC,TRBJ2-7,TRBV5-4,14,TRBD1,-
CASSLGAGSQETQYF,TGTGCCAGCAGCTTAGGGGCGGGGAGTCAAGAGACCCAGTACTTC,TRBJ2-5,TRBV7-9,15,-,-
CASSPPTVTNTGELFF,TGTGCCAGCTCACCACCGACAGTTACCAACACCGGGGAGCTGTTTTTT,TRBJ2-2,TRBV18,16,-,-